This TCR beta chain was observed in a study of a mutant IDH1 vaccine in newly diagnosed glioma. In the study overall: In weeks 1, 3, 5, 7, 11, 15, 19 and 23, patients were immunized, eight times in all. There were roughly 62% males and roughly 40% females among treated patients, whose mean age was approximately 40 years.

The time point denotes: week 23, last vaccination. Each dose delivered 300 ug of mutant IDH1 20-mer peptide subcutaneously with imiquimod. Note on this clone: Its antigen remains unknown.

The data were produced by immunoSEQ multiplex PCR, yet TCRdb's version contains in-frame clones alone and is incomplete. The repertoire holds tens of thousands of clones, with roughly 84% as singletons. The sample consisted of PBMCs, taken from a glioma patient whose treatment included an IDH1 peptide vaccine. The receptor's source is a man younger than 35 with glioma.

CDR3 protein: CASSLESSGRNNEQFF. The DNA of the CDR3 is TGCGCCAGCAGCCTGGAGTCTAGCGGGAGGAACAATGAGCAGTTCTTC. The rearrangement joins TRBV5-1 to TRBJ2-1; 11 nucleotides agree with TRBD2. The junction had 8 bases not matched to a gene; V was cut back by 4 bases and J by 5 bases. The CDR3 contains 16 residues. CDR1 SGHRS and CDR2 YFSETQ come from the germline V gene.